Following are 15 T cell receptor beta chains from one sample sequenced in a study of T cells after yellow fever vaccination. Each CDR3 protein gets one entry after TCRdb re-called the 5' RACE reads with MiXCR. The sample includes 200,000 to 250,000 distinct CDR3 sequences, more than 3% of them seen just once. The sequences come from CD4+ T cells sorted from PBMCs, collected 10 days after the yellow fever booster vaccination. These receptors came from a man between 18 and 29 years old who received the YFV17D yellow fever vaccine.

A few counts support this clonotype. The chain recombines TRBV6-2 or TRBV6-3 with TRBJ2-3; 7 positions match TRBD1. Germline trimming cut 7 bases from V and 4 bases from J; bases unmatched to any gene: 5. The CDR3 runs 13 residues. Germline V gene sequence: CDR1 MNHEY, CDR2 SVGEGT. The CDR3 coding sequence is TGTGCCAGCACCGACAGGGTTGCAGATACGCAGTATTTT. Protein sequence: CASTDRVADTQYF.

V is TRBV20-1 and J is TRBJ2-7; 8 bases are shared with TRBD1. V lost 4 bases to trimming and J lost 3 bases; unmatched junction nucleotides: 17. From germline, CDR1 is DFQATT and CDR2 SNEGSKA (reference sequence). The CDR3 is 17 amino acids. CDR3 amino acids: CSATPGIIQGEYYEQYF. The CDR3 nucleotides read TGCAGTGCTACCCCAGGGATAATACAGGGGGAGTACTACGAGCAGTACTTC.

This clonotype has at least ten counts. This chain joins TRBV6-6 and TRBJ1-2; possibly TRBD1 for D (6 bases). The V gene's germline CDR1 is MNHNY and CDR2 SVGAGI (reference sequence). V lost 2 bases and J 3 bases, leaving 10 bases between the germline ends. The CDR3 totals 14 residues. The CDR3 sequence is CASSYQQGYYGYTF. CDR3 coding DNA: TGTGCCAGCAGTTACCAACAGGGATACTATGGCTACACCTTC.

This clonotype has ten or more counts. This chain joins TRBV29-1 and TRBJ2-2; no clear D. The CDR3 covers 14 residues. Germline V gene lookup returns CDR1 SQVTM and CDR2 ANQGSEA. Between the trimmed V and J ends, which lost 3 bases and 1 base, there was a span of 9 bases. DNA for the CDR3: TGCAGCGTTGAGTACTCCAGGAACACCGGGGAGCTGTTTTTT. The encoded protein is CSVEYSRNTGELFF.

This chain links TRBV20-1 with TRBJ1-2; 8 bases agree with TRBD1. The CDR3 sequence is 15 residues long. The V segment lost 3 bases and the J segment 5 bases; nucleotides outside the gene matches: 11. Germline CDR1 and CDR2: DFQATT and SNEGSKA (reference sequence). CDR3 sequence reads: CSASESTGEKYGYTF. CDR3 bases: TGCAGTGCTAGCGAATCGACAGGGGAGAAGTATGGCTACACCTTC.

The gene calls are TRBV7-2 and TRBJ2-7; D possibly corresponds to TRBD1 (6 bases). Trimming cost V 2 bases and J 3 bases, with 11 bases left between them. Per germline, CDR1 SGHTA and CDR2 FQGNSA. The CDR3 covers 14 residues. This chain's CDR3 is CASSLSRGNYEQYF. DNA for the CDR3: TGTGCCAGCAGCTTATCCAGGGGCAACTACGAGCAGTACTTC. Full variable domain (missing parts from reference TRBV7-2 and TRBJ2-7): GAGVSQSPSNKVTEKGKDVELRCDPISGHTALYWYRQSLGQGLEFLIYFQGNSAPDKSGLPSDRFSAERTGGSVSTLTIQRTQQEDSAVYLCASSLSRGNYEQYFGPGTRLTVT.

This clonotype was seen many times. The chain joins TRBV12-3 or TRBV12-4 to TRBJ1-3; D unclear. V was clipped by 3 bases and J by 4 bases, with 4 bases between them. This CDR3 spans 12 amino acids. The CDR3: CASSLRGNTIYF. DNA of the CDR3: TGTGCCAGCAGTTTGAGGGGAAACACCATATATTTT.

In its sample, this clonotype was seen many times. The chain has TRBV5-1 and TRBJ1-2, with 9 positions matching TRBD1. V lost 4 bases and J lost 4; bases outside the gene matches: 8. The CDR3 contains 15 residues. Looked up from germline, CDR1 is SGHRS and CDR2 is YFSETQ. CDR3 loop: CASSTGQGKSYGYTF. In nucleotides, the CDR3 is TGCGCCAGCAGCACGGGACAGGGCAAAAGCTATGGCTACACCTTC. The variable domain in full, completed from reference TRBV5-1 and TRBJ1-2, reads KAGVTQTPRYLIKTRGQQVTLSCSPISGHRSVSWYQQTPGQGLQFLFEYFSETQRNKGNFPGRFSGRQFSNSRSEMNVSTLELGDSALYLCASSTGQGKSYGYTFGSGTRLTVV.

In this sample, this clonotype turned up many times. V is TRBV3-1 and J is TRBJ1-1, with D uncertain. CDR1 is LGHDT and CDR2 is YNNKEL in the germline V gene (reference sequence). V lost 0 bases and J lost 3, with 8 bases in between. The CDR3 has 14 amino acids. Here the CDR3 DNA reads TGTGCCAGCAGCCAAGATTTCCGGGACACTGAAGCTTTCTTT. Amino acids: CASSQDFRDTEAFF.

Ten or more counts support this clonotype. The V call is TRBV7-9, the J call TRBJ1-1; no reliable D call. Trimming cost V 5 bases and J 7 bases, with 17 bases left between them. The V gene's germline CDR1 is SEHNR and CDR2 FQNEAQ (reference sequence). This CDR3 has 14 amino acids. In nucleotides, the CDR3 is TGTGCCAGCAGCCCCGATGGGAGCTCGGGTGAAGCTTTCTTT. This gives the protein CASSPDGSSGEAFF.

CDR3 DNA sequence: TGTGCCAGCAGCCAAGCTGATGTGGCCTATGGCTACACCTTC. This encodes CASSQADVAYGYTF. This rearrangement joins TRBV3-1 to TRBJ1-2; D is uncertain. Germline loops: CDR1 LGHDT, CDR2 YNNKEL (reference sequence). The V end was cut by 1 base, the J end by 4 bases, with 10 bases between. CDR3 size: 14 residues.

This clonotype was seen repeatedly, ten times or more. The rearrangement joins TRBV7-9 to TRBJ2-7, with D hard to call. Germline CDR1 is SEHNR and CDR2 is FQNEAQ (reference sequence). V shed 6 bases and J shed 5 bases, with 17 bases lying between them. CDR3 length: 14 residues. This CDR3 reads CASSIDLRTNEQYF. The CDR3 nucleotides are TGTGCCAGCAGTATCGACCTAAGGACCAACGAGCAGTACTTC.

In its sample, this clonotype was seen many times. V usage is TRBV20-1 and J usage is TRBJ2-2; D unclear. This CDR3 is built from 14 residues. V lost 3 bases to trimming and J lost 1 base, with 9 bases between them. CDR1 is DFQATT and CDR2 is SNEGSKA in the germline V gene (reference sequence). The CDR3 sequence: CSARTGGNTGELFF. The CDR3 nucleotides are TGCAGTGCTAGGACTGGTGGGAACACCGGGGAGCTGTTTTTT.

The chain uses TRBV5-1 and TRBJ1-2; D possibly corresponds to TRBD1 (6 bases). Trimming removed 4 bases at V and 4 bases at J, with 14 bases between. The CDR3 totals 14 residues. Germline CDR1 is SGHRS and CDR2 is YFSETQ. The CDR3 is CASSPWTEGYGYTF. CDR3 nucleotides: TGCGCCAGCAGCCCCTGGACAGAAGGCTATGGCTACACCTTC.

This clonotype was recorded at least ten times. The chain couples TRBV3-1 to TRBJ1-3; 7 nucleotides match TRBD1. The CDR3 is made up of 13 amino acids. Trimming took 4 bases from V and 4 from J; bases not matched to a gene: 1. CDR1 LGHDT and CDR2 YNNKEL come from the germline V gene (reference sequence). CDR3: CASSPGQGNTIYF. CDR3 in DNA: TGTGCCAGCAGCCCGGGACAGGGAAACACCATATATTTT. Together with reference TRBV3-1 and TRBJ1-3, the CDR3 gives the full variable domain: DTAVSQTPKYLVTQMGNDKSIKCEQNLGHDTMYWYKQDSKKFLKIMFSYNNKELIINETVPNRFSPKSPDKAHLNLHINSLELGDSAVYFCASSPGQGNTIYFGEGSWLTVV.